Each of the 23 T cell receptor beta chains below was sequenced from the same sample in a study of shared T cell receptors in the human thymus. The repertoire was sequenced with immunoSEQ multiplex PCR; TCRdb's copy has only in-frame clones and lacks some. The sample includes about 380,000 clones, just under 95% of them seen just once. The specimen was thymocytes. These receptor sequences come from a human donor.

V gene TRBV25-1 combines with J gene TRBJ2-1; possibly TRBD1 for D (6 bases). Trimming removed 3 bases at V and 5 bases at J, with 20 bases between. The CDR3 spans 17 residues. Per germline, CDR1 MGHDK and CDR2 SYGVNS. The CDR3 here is CASSDPSEAGEHNEQFF. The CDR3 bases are TGTGCCAGCAGTGATCCATCAGAGGCAGGGGAGCACAATGAGCAGTTCTTC.

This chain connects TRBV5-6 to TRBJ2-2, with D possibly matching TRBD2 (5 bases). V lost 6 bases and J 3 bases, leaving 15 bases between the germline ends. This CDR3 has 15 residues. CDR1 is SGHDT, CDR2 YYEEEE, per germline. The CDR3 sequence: CASTHAGRYTGELFF. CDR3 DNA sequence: TGTGCCAGCACCCACGCGGGTCGTTACACCGGGGAGCTGTTTTTT.

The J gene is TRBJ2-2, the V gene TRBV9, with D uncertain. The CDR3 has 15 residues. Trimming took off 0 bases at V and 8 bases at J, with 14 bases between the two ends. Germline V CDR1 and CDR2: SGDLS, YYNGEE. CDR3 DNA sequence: TGTGCCAGCAGCGTAGGCAGGTTGCTGGTGGGGGAGCTGTTTTTT. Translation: CASSVGRLLVGELFF.

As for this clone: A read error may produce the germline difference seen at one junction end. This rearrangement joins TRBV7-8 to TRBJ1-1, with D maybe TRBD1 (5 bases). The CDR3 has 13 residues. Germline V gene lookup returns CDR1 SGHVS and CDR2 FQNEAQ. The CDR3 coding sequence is TGTGCCAGCAGTTCCCGAGGGGCTCCTGAGGCTTTCTTT. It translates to CASSSRGAPEAFF.

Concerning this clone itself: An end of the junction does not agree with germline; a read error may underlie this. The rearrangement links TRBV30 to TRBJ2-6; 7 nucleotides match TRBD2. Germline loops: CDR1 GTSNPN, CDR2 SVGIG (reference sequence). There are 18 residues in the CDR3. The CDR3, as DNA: TGTGCCTGGAGTGTAATCCGCGGGGGTGAGGACGGGGTCAACGTCCTGACTTTC. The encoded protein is CAWSVIRGGEDGVNVLTF.

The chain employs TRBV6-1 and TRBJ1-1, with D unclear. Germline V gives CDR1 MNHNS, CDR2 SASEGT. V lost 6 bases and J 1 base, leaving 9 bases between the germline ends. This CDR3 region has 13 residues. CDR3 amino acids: CASSEDGNTEAFF. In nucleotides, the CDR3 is TGTGCCAGCAGCGAGGACGGGAACACTGAAGCTTTCTTT.

CDR3 bases: TGTGCCAGCAGTGAATCCGACAGGGAGGGACCCAAAAACATTCAGTACTTC. Its protein product is CASSESDREGPKNIQYF. The chain recombines TRBV6-1 with TRBJ2-4, with D tentatively TRBD1 or TRBD2 (7 bases each). V was clipped by 2 bases and J by 2 bases, with 16 bases between them. This CDR3 is 17 amino acids long. Germline V gene lookup returns CDR1 MNHNS and CDR2 SASEGT.

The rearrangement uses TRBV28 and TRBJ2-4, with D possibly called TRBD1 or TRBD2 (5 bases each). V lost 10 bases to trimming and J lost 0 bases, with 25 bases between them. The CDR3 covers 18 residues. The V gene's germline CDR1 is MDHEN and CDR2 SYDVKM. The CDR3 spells CATLPGTNETLAKNIQYF. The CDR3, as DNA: TGTGCCACCCTACCCGGGACCAACGAAACGCTAGCCAAAAACATTCAGTACTTC.

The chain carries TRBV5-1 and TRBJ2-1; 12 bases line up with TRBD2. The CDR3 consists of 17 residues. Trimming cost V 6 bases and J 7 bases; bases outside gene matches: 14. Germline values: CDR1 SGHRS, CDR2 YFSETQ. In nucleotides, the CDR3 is TGCGCCAGCATGCCCGACCGACTAGCGGGAGTTAAGAATGAGCAGTTCTTC. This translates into CASMPDRLAGVKNEQFF.

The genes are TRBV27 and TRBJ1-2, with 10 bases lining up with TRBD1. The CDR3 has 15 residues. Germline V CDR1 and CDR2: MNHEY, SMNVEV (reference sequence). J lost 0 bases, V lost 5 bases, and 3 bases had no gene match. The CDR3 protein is CASSLGQGANYGYTF. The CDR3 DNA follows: TGTGCCAGCAGTCTAGGACAGGGGGCTAACTATGGCTACACCTTC.

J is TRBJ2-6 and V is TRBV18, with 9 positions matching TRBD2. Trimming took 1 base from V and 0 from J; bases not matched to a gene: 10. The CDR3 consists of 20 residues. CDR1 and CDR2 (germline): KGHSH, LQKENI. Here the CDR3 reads CASSPLDRTSAISGANVLTF. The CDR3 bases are TGTGCCAGCTCACCACTAGATCGGACTAGCGCGATCTCTGGGGCCAACGTCCTGACTTTC.

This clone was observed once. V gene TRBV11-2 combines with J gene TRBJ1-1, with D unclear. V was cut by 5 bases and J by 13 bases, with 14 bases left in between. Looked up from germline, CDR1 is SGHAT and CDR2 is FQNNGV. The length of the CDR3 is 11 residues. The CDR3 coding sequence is TGTGCCAGCAGCCACCACAAGGACGATTTCTTT. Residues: CASSHHKDDFF.

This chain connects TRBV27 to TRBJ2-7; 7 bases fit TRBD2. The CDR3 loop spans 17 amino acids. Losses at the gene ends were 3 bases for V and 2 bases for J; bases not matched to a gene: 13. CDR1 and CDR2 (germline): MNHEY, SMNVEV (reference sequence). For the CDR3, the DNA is TGTGCCAGCAGTTTGTCAACCATAGGCGGGAGAACCTACGAGCAGTACTTC. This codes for CASSLSTIGGRTYEQYF.

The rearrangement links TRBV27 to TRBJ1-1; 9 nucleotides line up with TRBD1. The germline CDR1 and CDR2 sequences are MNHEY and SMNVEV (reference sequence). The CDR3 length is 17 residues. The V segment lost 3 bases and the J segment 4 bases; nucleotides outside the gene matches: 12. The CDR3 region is CASSFVRGQGKVTEAFF. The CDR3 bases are TGTGCCAGCAGTTTTGTTAGAGGACAGGGGAAAGTCACTGAAGCTTTCTTT.

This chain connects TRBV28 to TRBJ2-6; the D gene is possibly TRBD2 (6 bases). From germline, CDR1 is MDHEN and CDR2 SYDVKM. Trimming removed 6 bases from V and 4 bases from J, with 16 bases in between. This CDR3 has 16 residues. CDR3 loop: CASSGGGVEGANVLTF. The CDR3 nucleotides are TGTGCCAGCAGCGGAGGAGGGGTGGAAGGGGCCAACGTCCTGACTTTC.

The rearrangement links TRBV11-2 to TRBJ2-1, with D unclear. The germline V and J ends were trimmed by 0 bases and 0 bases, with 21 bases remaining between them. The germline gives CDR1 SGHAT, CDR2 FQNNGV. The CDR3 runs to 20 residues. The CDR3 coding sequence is TGTGCCAGCAGCTTAGATCCGAGAGGTAGGGCTTCTAGCTCCTACAATGAGCAGTTCTTC. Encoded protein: CASSLDPRGRASSSYNEQFF.

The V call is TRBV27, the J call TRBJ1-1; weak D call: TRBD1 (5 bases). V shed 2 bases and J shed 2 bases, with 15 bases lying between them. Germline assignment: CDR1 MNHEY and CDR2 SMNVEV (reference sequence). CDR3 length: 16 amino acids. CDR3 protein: CASSLKCGTVNTEAFF. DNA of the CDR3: TGTGCCAGCAGTTTAAAGTGCGGGACGGTAAACACTGAAGCTTTCTTT.

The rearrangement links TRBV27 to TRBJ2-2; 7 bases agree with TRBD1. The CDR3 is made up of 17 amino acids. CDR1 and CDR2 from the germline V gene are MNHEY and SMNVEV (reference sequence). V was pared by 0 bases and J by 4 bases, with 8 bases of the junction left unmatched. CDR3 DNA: TGTGCCAGCAGTTTATCTCTACCGGGACAGCGCACCGGGGAGCTGTTTTTT. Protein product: CASSLSLPGQRTGELFF.

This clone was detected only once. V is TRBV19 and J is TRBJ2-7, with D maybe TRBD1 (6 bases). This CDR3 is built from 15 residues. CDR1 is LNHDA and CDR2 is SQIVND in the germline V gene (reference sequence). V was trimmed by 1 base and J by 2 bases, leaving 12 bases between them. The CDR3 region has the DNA TGTGCCAGTAGTATAGTGGCACAGGGTACCTACGAGCAGTACTTC. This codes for CASSIVAQGTYEQYF.

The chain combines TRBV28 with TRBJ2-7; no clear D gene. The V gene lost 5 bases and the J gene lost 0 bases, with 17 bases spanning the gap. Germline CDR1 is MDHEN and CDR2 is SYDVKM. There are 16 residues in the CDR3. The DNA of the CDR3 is TGTGCCAGCAGTGCCGGTTGGGCGGCTGTCTCCTACGAGCAGTACTTC. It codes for CASSAGWAAVSYEQYF.

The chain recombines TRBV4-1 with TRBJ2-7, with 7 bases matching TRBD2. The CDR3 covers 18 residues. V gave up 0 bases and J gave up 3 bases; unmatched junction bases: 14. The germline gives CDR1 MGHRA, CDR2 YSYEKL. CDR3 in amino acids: CASSQDLSGTETFYEQYF. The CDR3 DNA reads TGCGCCAGCAGCCAAGACTTAAGCGGGACCGAAACCTTCTACGAGCAGTACTTC.

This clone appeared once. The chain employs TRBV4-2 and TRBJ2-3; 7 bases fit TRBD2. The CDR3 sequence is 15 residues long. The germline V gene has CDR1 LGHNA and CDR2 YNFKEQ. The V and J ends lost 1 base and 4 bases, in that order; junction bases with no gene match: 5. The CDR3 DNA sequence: TGTGCCAGCAGCCAAGGGCGGGAGCCCGCAGATACGCAGTATTTT. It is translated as CASSQGREPADTQYF.

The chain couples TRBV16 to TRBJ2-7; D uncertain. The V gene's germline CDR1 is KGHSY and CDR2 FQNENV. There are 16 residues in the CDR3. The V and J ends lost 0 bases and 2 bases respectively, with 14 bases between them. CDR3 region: CASSQSGRVRTYEQYF. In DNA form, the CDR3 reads TGTGCCAGCAGCCAATCGGGTAGGGTGAGGACCTACGAGCAGTACTTC.